These 3 T cell receptor beta chains were sequenced from one sample in a study of T cell repertoires in cytomegalovirus infection. TCRdb re-called the reads with MiXCR, one entry per CDR3 protein. The sample includes hundreds of thousands of distinct CDR3 sequences, 9.6% of them seen just once. Sequencing input: PBMCs. Receptors were obtained from a human donor in good health (CMV status not recorded). Some clones in this sample may be carry-over from other donors' samples.

This clonotype was recorded at least ten times. This chain joins TRBV12-3 or TRBV12-4 and TRBJ2-5; D perhaps matches TRBD1 (7 bases). Trimming shortened V by 5 bases and J by 4 bases, and 17 bases separated the two germline ends. CDR3 length equals 15 residues. As DNA, the CDR3 is TGTGCCAGCAGTCCTCGCCGGCAGGGGGGAGAGACCCAGTACTTC. Translating it yields CASSPRRQGGETQYF.

The J gene is TRBJ1-5, the V gene TRBV6-2 or TRBV6-3; no definite D call. CDR1 and CDR2 (germline): MNHEY, SVGEGT. The CDR3 length is 14 residues. Trimming pared 2 bases from V and 2 bases from J, leaving 7 bases between. CDR3 region: CASSYHAGNQPQHF. In DNA, the CDR3 is TGTGCCAGCAGTTACCACGCAGGCAATCAGCCCCAGCATTTT.

This clonotype was detected many times. This chain links TRBV28 with TRBJ1-1; D uncertain. The CDR3 is 12 residues long. Germline CDR1 MDHEN, CDR2 SYDVKM. V gave up 6 bases and J gave up 5 bases, with 10 bases separating them. The CDR3 loop reads CASSSVGTEAFF. The CDR3 DNA sequence: TGTGCCAGCAGCTCAGTCGGGACTGAAGCTTTCTTT.